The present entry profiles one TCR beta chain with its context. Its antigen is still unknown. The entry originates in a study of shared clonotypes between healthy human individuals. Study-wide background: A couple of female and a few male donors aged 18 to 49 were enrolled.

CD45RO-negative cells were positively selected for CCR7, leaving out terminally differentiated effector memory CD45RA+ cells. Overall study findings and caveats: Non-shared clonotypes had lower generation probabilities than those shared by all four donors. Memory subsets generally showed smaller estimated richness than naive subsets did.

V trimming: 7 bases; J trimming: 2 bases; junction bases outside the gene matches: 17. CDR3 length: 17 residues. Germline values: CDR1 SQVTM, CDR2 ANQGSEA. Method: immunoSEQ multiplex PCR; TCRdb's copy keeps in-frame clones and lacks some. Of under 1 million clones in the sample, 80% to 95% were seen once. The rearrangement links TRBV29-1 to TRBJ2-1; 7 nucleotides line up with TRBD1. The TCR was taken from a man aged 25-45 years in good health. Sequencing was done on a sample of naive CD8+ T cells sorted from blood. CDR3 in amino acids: CSADRVVRARPYNEQFF. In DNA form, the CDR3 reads TGCAGCGCCGACAGGGTTGTGCGGGCGCGCCCCTACAATGAGCAGTTCTTC.